The clone carrying this T cell receptor (beta chain) was seen only a few times. What it binds is not known. The sample originates from a study of T-cell memory formation after mild COVID-19. Findings and limits, study-wide: CD4+ contracting clones were found mainly in CM and EM, and CD8+ ones in EMRA. Certain responding clones were present in pre-infection memory, suggesting participation of cross-reactive memory. Whereas later expanders leaned CD4+, clones contracting day 15 to 85 showed a balanced CD4/CD8 makeup.

The germline V gene encodes CDR1 DFQATT and CDR2 SNEGSKA (reference sequence). The CDR3 runs 14 residues. With 1 base removed from V and 5 bases from J, the gap between germline ends came to 14 bases. TCRdb called the 5' RACE reads again in MiXCR, with one record for every CDR3 protein. The data contain roughly 190,000 distinct CDR3 sequences, about 11% of them singletons. V and J are TRBV20-1 and TRBJ2-5; tentative D call: TRBD2 (7 bases). The clonotype was recovered from a man between 18 and 29 years old who had mild COVID-19 (a few samples of this study predate the infection). Cell type and time point are not known. The sample consisted of PBMCs or a T cell subset sorted from them (not recorded which). CDR3 bases: TGCAGTGCTAGAGCCCGGGGGGCTTGGGAGACCCAGTACTTC. It encodes CSARARGAWETQYF.